This is a list of T cell receptor beta chains from one sample in a study of blood T cell repertoires in COVID-19. Assay: immunoSEQ multiplex PCR; the TCRdb copy retains only in-frame clones and omits some. The table shows more than 350,000 clones, with around 87% occurring only once. The sequencing sample was made of PBMCs or T cells enriched from blood (not recorded which). The origin of the receptors is a woman in her forties or fifties who had recovered from COVID-19. The CDR3 runs from the conserved cysteine through the conserved F or W. D genes are given only for firm matches. Expanded clones are given a class, and other clones once, few, many or no size at all.

V: TRBV28
size: -
D: -
J: TRBJ2-7
DNA: TGTGCCAGCAGTTTATTTGCGGGTACCTACGAGCAGTACTTC
CDR3: CASSLFAGTYEQYF

V: TRBV10-3
size: -
D: -
J: TRBJ1-1
DNA: TGTGCCATCAGTGACAGGGCCTTGAACACTGAAGCTTTCTTT
CDR3: CAISDRALNTEAFF

V: TRBV28
size: once
D: -
J: TRBJ1-4
DNA: TGTGCCAGCAGTTTTCAAAGAGGGGCAGGGGTTGAAAAACTGTTTTTT
CDR3: CASSFQRGAGVEKLFF

V: TRBV19
size: -
D: -
J: TRBJ1-2
DNA: TGTGCCAGTAGTATGCCCTGGGGGGAAGAGTATGGCTACACCTTC
CDR3: CASSMPWGEEYGYTF

V: TRBV5-8
size: -
D: TRBD1
J: TRBJ1-4
DNA: TGTGCCAGCAGTCTTAGGACAGGGAGGAATGAAAAACTGTTTTTT
CDR3: CASSLRTGRNEKLFF

V: TRBV18
size: -
D: TRBD1
J: TRBJ1-3
DNA: TGTGCCAGCTCACCACTGTTAGAGGGGGCGTCTGGAAACACCATATATTTT
CDR3: CASSPLLEGASGNTIYF

V: TRBV3-1/TRBV3-2
size: -
D: TRBD2
J: TRBJ2-5
DNA: TGTGCCAGCAGCCATGGGGGGGGCCAAGAGACCCAGTACTTC
CDR3: CASSHGGGQETQYF

V: TRBV27
size: -
D: -
J: TRBJ1-5
DNA: TGTGCCAGCAGTTCCAGGGGTCGCAATCAGCCCCAGCATTTT
CDR3: CASSSRGRNQPQHF

V: TRBV30
size: -
D: TRBD1
J: TRBJ1-1
DNA: TGTGCCTGGATCGCACAGGGGACAAGACAAGCTTTCTTT
CDR3: CAWIAQGTRQAFF

V: TRBV19
size: -
D: -
J: TRBJ1-5
DNA: TGTGCCAGTTCGTTCCCCCTAGGCAGGGCTGTCGTATATGGCAATCAGCCCCAGCATTTT
CDR3: CASSFPLGRAVVYGNQPQHF

V: TRBV9
size: -
D: -
J: TRBJ1-3
DNA: TGTGCCAGCAGCGTGGACAACGGGGGTCCCATATATTTT
CDR3: CASSVDNGGPIYF

V: TRBV28
size: once
D: -
J: TRBJ2-7
DNA: TGTGCCAGCAGGACAGATCCCTACGAGCAGTACTTC
CDR3: CASRTDPYEQYF

V: TRBV30
size: -
D: TRBD1
J: TRBJ1-1
DNA: TGTGCCTGGAATTTCGGGACAGTGAACACTGAAGCTTTCTTT
CDR3: CAWNFGTVNTEAFF

V: TRBV7-2
size: -
D: -
J: TRBJ1-3
DNA: TGTGCCAGCAGCTTAGTTTCGCCCGGGGGGGGGAGAGGAAACACCATATATTTT
CDR3: CASSLVSPGGGRGNTIYF

V: TRBV28
size: -
D: TRBD1
J: TRBJ2-7
DNA: TGTGCCAGCAGTTTGAGGGGGCCCGCGGCCTACGAGCAGTACTTC
CDR3: CASSLRGPAAYEQYF

V: TRBV28
size: -
D: -
J: TRBJ1-4
DNA: TGTGCCAGCGCGAGTGAAAAACTGTTTTTT
CDR3: CASASEKLFF

V: TRBV19
size: -
D: -
J: TRBJ1-5
DNA: TGTGCCAGTAGTATAGACGAGGAGCTGGTAAGTCAGCCCCAGCATTTT
CDR3: CASSIDEELVSQPQHF

V: TRBV30
size: -
D: -
J: TRBJ2-4
DNA: TGTGCCTGTGGGGGACTCGACGCTGGGGGAATTCAGTACTTC
CDR3: CACGGLDAGGIQYF

V: TRBV7-2
size: -
D: TRBD2
J: TRBJ2-1
DNA: TGTGCCAGCAGTTACGGGGGGAGCGGGCGGAGGAATGAGCAGTTCTTC
CDR3: CASSYGGSGRRNEQFF

V: TRBV3-1/TRBV3-2
size: -
D: -
J: TRBJ1-2
DNA: TGTGCCAGCAGCCCGCCGTGGGGCAGGTTCTTGAGAGGCTACACCTTC
CDR3: CASSPPWGRFLRGYTF

V: TRBV11-2
size: -
D: TRBD1
J: TRBJ2-5
DNA: TGTGCCAGCAGCTTAGATTCGTCAGGGGGATTTGAGACCCAGTACTTC
CDR3: CASSLDSSGGFETQYF

V: TRBV4-3
size: -
D: TRBD1
J: TRBJ1-1
DNA: TGCGCCAGCACCTTATATGGGACAGGGGCCTACCCCACGGCTGAAGCTTTCTTT
CDR3: CASTLYGTGAYPTAEAFF

V: TRBV19
size: -
D: TRBD1
J: TRBJ1-1
DNA: TGTGCCAGTAGTGCGGTCGACAGGGGGCTCGAGACTGAAGCTTTCTTT
CDR3: CASSAVDRGLETEAFF

V: TRBV30
size: -
D: TRBD1
J: TRBJ1-5
DNA: TGTGCCTGGAGTTCCGGCCCGGGACAGATCACCCAGCCCCAGCATTTT
CDR3: CAWSSGPGQITQPQHF